The present T cell receptor beta chain was sequenced within a study of blood T cell repertoires in COVID-19. Profiling relied on immunoSEQ multiplex PCR, and the TCRdb table lists in-frame clones only, not all of them. Of 35,000 to 45,000 clones listed, about four fifths are singletons. CDR1 and CDR2 (germline): WNHNN, SYGVQD (reference sequence). J gave up 1 base and V 2 bases, and 1 base lay outside the gene matches. This CDR3 region has 14 residues. The sequenced sample was peripheral blood. The rearrangement joins TRBV10-1 to TRBJ1-1, with TRBD1 matching over 7 bases. The TCR was taken from a human donor in a cohort sampled during active COVID-19. Here the CDR3 DNA reads TGCGCCAGCAGTGAGGGGACAGCGAACACTGAAGCTTTCTTT. Amino acids: CASSEGTANTEAFF.